This T cell receptor (beta chain) originates from a study of T-cell memory formation after mild COVID-19 (dated by TCRdb to the early 2020s). Broadly, across the study: TCR sequence clusters from the two donors were found to be largely donor specific. T-cell clones expanding and contracting after mild COVID-19 in a couple of donors were tracked by longitudinal TCRalpha and TCRbeta repertoire sequencing. Two young, previously healthy adult volunteers, one female and one male, were included in the cohort.

Sequencing used an Illumina NovaSeq 6000. TCRalpha and TCRbeta cDNA libraries were built by 5'RACE with constant-segment primers, adding sample barcodes and unique molecular identifiers. Trizol reagent was used to extract RNA from every sample. The libraries were amplified in two PCR steps, and the second step added a second sample barcode and Illumina TruSeq adapters. Sequencing of the libraries was done on an Illumina NovaSeq, producing 2 x 150 bp paired-end reads. The paper's data handling went like this. Reads were demultiplexed and collapsed into UMI-guided consensus sequences with migec v1.2.7. With mixcr v2.1.11, UMI consensuses were aligned to TRA and TRB V and J templates and assembled into clonotypes. Expanded or contracted clonotypes were those called significant by both edgeR and NoisET, with noise models trained on biological replicates. For edgeR calls, the thresholds were a false discovery rate-adjusted p below 0.01 and a log2 fold-change of 1. PCA with hierarchical clustering of max-normalized trajectories of the 1000 most abundant clonotypes was used as exploratory dynamics analysis. Separately sequenced CD4+ and CD8+ repertoires were used to assign a CD4 or CD8 phenotype to each responding clone. TCRdb redid the processing of the public reads, applying fastp at Q25 and MiXCR, and retained in-frame beta chains. When rows share a CDR3 protein, they turn into one entry using the most common DNA and genes. Clone size and V and J calls follow TCRdb, not the original study. The sample has around 530,000 distinct CDR3 sequences on record, about 22% of them singletons. Of the sample, about 8.2% falls within the top ten clones.

Overall study results and their limits: The study included only a couple of mild cases, and larger cohorts that include severe cases with pre-infection samples were judged to be necessary. The detection of some responding clones in pre-infection memory suggests that pre-existing cross-reactive memory T cells joined the SARS-CoV-2 response. Clones contracting from day 15 to 85 had balanced CD4/CD8 phenotypes, while a second wave expanding from day 15 to 37 was biased towards CD4+. Whether the second-wave clones peaking on day 37 were SARS-CoV-2 specific was not confirmed. Contracting CD4+ clones turned up mainly in the CM and EM memory subsets, whereas EMRA was where CD8+ clones were enriched.

PBMCs were isolated by Ficoll-Paque density gradient centrifugation. Remarks on this clonotype: There is no known antigen for this receptor. The sample holds no much larger clone one base away, and base qualities are not on file.

Reading the germline V gene gives CDR1 SGHTA and CDR2 FQGNSA. The cysteine opens and the phenylalanine closes a CDR3 of 17 amino acids. This entry keeps only the CDR3 DNA: 51 bases, framed from base 1. The V end loses 1 base and the J end loses 4 bases, and a stretch of 17 bases separates them. In this chain, TRBV7-2 is recombined with TRBJ1-5, with the D gene uncertain. The clonotype was recovered from an adult woman who had mild COVID-19 (a few samples of this study predate the infection). The sample titles of this study are shuffled in the database, so cell type and time point are left out; the donor was told from shared clones. The sample was PBMCs or a T cell subset sorted from them (not recorded which). The DNA sequence is given as TGTGCCAGCAGCTTAGATGGCTGGGGAGTGGGGAATCAGCCCCAGCATTTT. The encoded protein is CASSLDGWGVGNQPQHF. The CDR3 plus the reference TRBV7-2 and TRBJ1-5 genes for the other parts give the full variable domain: GAGVSQSPSNKVTEKGKDVELRCDPISGHTALYWYRQSLGQGLEFLIYFQGNSAPDKSGLPSDRFSAERTGGSVSTLTIQRTQQEDSAVYLCASSLDGWGVGNQPQHFGDGTRLSIL.